This TCR beta chain derives from a study of blood T cell repertoires in COVID-19. The protocol was immunoSEQ multiplex PCR, while the TCRdb copy is restricted to in-frame clones and leaves out a portion. Of 200,000 to 300,000 clones in the sample, over 80% were seen once. The CDR3 is 15 amino acids. The germline gives CDR1 LNHDA, CDR2 SQIVND (reference sequence). The V and J ends lost 6 bases and 0 bases, in that order; junction bases with no gene match: 3. The chain joins TRBV19 to TRBJ1-3; 9 nucleotides align to TRBD1. The sample was peripheral blood. The sequence derives from a woman aged 40 to 50 with acute or convalescent COVID-19. The CDR3: CASRADRGSGNTIYF. In nucleotides, the CDR3 is TGTGCCAGTAGAGCGGACAGGGGCTCTGGAAACACCATATATTTT. The full variable domain, completed using reference TRBV19 and TRBJ1-3, is DGGITQSPKYLFRKEGQNVTLSCEQNLNHDAMYWYRQDPGQGLRLIYYSQIVNDFQKGDIAEGYSVSREKKESFPLTVTSAQKNPTAFYLCASRADRGSGNTIYFGEGSWLTVV.